This T cell receptor beta chain was obtained from a study of blood T cell repertoires in COVID-19. Study-wide background: Material from acute and convalescent COVID-19 was sourced from the United States, Italy and Spain. The cDNA or gDNA used as material had been derived from T cells, B-cell-depleted T cells, or PBMCs.

Original data processing: Researchers report that nucleated cell counts were estimated from reference gene primer amplification. The data were produced by immunoSEQ multiplex PCR, yet TCRdb's version contains in-frame clones alone and is incomplete. V and J calls and clone size are those listed in that table; D and trimming were worked out from the DNA. The sample contains approximately 300,000 clones, around four fifths of which appear only once. On this clone itself: The same CDR3 is also encoded by other DNA sequences in this sample.

CDR1 and CDR2 from the germline V gene are SGDLS and YYNGEE. Trimming took 0 bases from V and 2 from J, leaving 8 bases between them. The length of the CDR3 is 14 residues. This clonotype was obtained from a woman in her forties or fifties with acute or convalescent COVID-19. The chain couples TRBV9 to TRBJ1-1, with TRBD1 as a possible D gene (6 bases). The sample was peripheral blood. The CDR3 DNA sequence: TGTGCCAGCAGCGTAGCGACAGGCAACACTGAAGCTTTCTTT. It yields the protein CASSVATGNTEAFF.